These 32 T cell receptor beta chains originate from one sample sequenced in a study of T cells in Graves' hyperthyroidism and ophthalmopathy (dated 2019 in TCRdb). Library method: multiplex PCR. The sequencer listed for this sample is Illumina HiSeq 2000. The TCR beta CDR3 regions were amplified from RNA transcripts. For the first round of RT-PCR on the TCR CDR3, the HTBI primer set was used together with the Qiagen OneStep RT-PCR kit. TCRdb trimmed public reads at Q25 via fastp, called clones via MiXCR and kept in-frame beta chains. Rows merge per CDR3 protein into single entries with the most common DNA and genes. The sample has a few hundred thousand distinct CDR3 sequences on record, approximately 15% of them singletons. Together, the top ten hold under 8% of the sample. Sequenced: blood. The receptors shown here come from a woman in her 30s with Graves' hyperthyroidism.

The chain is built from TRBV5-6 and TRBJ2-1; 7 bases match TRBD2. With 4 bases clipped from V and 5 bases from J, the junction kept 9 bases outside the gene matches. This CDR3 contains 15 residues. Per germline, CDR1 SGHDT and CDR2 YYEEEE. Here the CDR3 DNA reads TGTGCCAGCAGCGCCAGCGGGATTGGGAACAATGAGCAGTTCTTC. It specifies CASSASGIGNNEQFF.

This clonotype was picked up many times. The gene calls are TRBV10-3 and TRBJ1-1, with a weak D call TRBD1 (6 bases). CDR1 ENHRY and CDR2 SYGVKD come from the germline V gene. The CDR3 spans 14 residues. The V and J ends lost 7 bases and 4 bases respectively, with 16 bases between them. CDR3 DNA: TGTGCCATCAAGGTTCAGGGGTCAGGCACTGAAGCTTTCTTT. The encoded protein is CAIKVQGSGTEAFF.

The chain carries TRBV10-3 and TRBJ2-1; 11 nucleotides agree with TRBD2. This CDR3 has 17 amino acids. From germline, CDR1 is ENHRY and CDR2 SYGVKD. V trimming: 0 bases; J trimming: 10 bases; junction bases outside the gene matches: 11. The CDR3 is CAISESGVVAGGEEQFF. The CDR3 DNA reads TGTGCCATCAGTGAGTCAGGGGTGGTAGCGGGAGGGGAAGAGCAGTTCTTC.

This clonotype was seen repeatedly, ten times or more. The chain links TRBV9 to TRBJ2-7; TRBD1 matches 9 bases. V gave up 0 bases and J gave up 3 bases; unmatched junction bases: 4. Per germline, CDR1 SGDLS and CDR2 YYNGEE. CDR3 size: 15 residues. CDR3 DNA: TGTGCCAGCAGCGTAGGAGGACAGGGGAACTACGAGCAGTACTTC. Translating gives CASSVGGQGNYEQYF.

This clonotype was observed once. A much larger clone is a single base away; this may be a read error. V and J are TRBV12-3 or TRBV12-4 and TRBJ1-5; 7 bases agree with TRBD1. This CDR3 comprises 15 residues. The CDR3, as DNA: TGTGCCAGCAGTCGGGCGCAGGGGGGATATCATCCCCAGCATTTT. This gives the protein CASSRAQGGYHPQHF.

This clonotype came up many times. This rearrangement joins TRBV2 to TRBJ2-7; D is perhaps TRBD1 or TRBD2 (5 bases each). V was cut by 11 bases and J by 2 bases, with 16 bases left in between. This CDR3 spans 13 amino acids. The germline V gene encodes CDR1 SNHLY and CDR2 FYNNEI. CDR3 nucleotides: TGTGCCGGCTCCGGGACCCTAACCTACGAGCAGTACTTC. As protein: CAGSGTLTYEQYF.

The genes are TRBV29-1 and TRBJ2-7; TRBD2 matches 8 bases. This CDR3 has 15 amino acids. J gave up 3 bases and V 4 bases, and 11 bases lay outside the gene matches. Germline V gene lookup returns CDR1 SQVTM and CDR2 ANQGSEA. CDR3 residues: CSVAGGGDTFYEQYF. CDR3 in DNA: TGCAGCGTTGCGGGGGGGGGGGACACCTTCTACGAGCAGTACTTC.

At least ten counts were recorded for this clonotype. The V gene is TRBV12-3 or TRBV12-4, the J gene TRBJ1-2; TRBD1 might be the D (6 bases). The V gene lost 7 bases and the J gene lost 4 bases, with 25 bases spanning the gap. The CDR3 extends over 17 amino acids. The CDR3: CASTLLFADRVTYGYTF. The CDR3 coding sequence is TGTGCCAGCACCCTCCTATTTGCGGACAGAGTTACCTATGGCTACACCTTC.

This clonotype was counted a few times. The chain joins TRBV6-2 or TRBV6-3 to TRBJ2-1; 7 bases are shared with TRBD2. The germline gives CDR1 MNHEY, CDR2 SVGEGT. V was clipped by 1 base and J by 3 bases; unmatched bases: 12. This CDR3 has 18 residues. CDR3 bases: TGTGCCAGCAGTTACTTTAAACTTGGGGAGGGCTACTACAATGAGCAGTTCTTC. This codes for CASSYFKLGEGYYNEQFF.

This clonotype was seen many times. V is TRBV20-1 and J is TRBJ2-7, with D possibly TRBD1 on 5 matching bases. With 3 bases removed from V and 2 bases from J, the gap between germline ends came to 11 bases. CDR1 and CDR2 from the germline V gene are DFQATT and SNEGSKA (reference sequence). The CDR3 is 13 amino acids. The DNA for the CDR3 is TGCAGTGCTAGGGGGCCCCGGACCTACGAGCAGTACTTC. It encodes CSARGPRTYEQYF.

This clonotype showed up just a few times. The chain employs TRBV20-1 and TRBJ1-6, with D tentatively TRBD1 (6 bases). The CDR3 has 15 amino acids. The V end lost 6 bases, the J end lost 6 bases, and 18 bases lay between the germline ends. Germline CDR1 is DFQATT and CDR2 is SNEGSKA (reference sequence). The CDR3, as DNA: TGCAGTGCCAAATCGCCCGGGGGGCTTAATTCACCCCTCCACTTT. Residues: CSAKSPGGLNSPLHF.

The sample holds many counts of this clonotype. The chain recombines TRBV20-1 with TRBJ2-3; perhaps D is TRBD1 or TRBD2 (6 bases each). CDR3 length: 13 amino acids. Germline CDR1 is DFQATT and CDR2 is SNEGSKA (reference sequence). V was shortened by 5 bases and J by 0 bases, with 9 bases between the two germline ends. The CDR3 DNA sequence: TGCAGTGCTCGAGGGGGGAGCACAGATACGCAGTATTTT. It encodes CSARGGSTDTQYF.

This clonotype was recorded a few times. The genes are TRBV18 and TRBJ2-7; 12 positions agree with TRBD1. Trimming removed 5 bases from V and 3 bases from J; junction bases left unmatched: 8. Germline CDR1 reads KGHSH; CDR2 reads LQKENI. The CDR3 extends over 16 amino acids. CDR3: CASSGPGTGGRYEQYF. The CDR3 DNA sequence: TGTGCCAGCTCAGGACCCGGGACAGGGGGCCGCTACGAGCAGTACTTC. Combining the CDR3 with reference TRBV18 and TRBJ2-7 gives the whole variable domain NAGVMQNPRHLVRRRGQEARLRCSPMKGHSHVYWYRQLPEEGLKFMVYLQKENIIDESGMPKERFSAEFPKEGPSILRIQQVVRGDSAAYFCASSGPGTGGRYEQYFGPGTRLTVT.

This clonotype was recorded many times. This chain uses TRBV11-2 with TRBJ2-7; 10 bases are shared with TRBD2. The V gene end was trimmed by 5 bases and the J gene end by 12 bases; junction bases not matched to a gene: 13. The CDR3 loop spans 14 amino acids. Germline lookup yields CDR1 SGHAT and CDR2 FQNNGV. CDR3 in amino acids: CASSPSGGLTGLYF. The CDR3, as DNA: TGTGCCAGCAGCCCTAGCGGGGGACTCACAGGGCTGTACTTC.

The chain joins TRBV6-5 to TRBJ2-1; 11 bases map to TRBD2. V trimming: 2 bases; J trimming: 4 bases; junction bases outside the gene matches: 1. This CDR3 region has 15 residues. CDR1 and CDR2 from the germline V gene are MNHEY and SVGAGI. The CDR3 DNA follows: TGTGCCAGCAGTTACATAGCGGGAGGGTACAATGAGCAGTTCTTC. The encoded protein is CASSYIAGGYNEQFF.

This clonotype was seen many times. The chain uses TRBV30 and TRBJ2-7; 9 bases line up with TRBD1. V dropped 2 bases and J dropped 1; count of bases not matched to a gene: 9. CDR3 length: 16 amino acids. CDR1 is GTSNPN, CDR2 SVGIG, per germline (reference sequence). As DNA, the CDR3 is TGTGCCTGGAGTCCCGGGGACAGGGTAGGTTCCTACGAGCAGTACTTC. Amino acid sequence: CAWSPGDRVGSYEQYF.

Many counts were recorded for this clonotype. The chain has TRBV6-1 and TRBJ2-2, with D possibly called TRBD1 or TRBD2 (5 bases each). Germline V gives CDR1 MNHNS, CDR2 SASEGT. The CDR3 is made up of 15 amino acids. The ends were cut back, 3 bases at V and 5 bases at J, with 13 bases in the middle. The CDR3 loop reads CASSEQAGSTGELFF. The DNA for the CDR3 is TGTGCCAGCAGTGAGCAGGCAGGGAGTACCGGGGAGCTGTTTTTT.

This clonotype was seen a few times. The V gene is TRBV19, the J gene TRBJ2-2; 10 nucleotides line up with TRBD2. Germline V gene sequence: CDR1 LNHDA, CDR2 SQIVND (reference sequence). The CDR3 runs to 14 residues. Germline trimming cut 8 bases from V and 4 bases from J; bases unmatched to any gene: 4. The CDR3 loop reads CASASGRATGELFF. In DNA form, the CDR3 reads TGTGCCAGTGCAAGCGGGAGGGCCACCGGGGAGCTGTTTTTT.

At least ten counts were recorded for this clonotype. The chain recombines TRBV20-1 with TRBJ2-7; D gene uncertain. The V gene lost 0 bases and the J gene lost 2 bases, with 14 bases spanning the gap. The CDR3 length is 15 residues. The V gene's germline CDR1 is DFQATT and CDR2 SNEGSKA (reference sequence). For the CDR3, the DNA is TGCAGTGCTAGAGATACGAGACTCGCCACCTACGAGCAGTACTTC. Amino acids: CSARDTRLATYEQYF.

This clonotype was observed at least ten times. In DNA, the CDR3 is TGTGCCAGCAGCACACCCACAGATACGCAGTATTTT. It yields the protein CASSTPTDTQYF. This chain uses TRBV3-1 with TRBJ2-3; D call uncertain. Germline CDR1 reads LGHDT; CDR2 reads YNNKEL (reference sequence). The length of the CDR3 is 12 residues. Trimming took 5 bases from V and 2 from J, leaving 5 bases between them.

The CDR3 spells CASSYDNAGELFF. The CDR3 DNA is TGTGCCAGCAGTTATGATAACGCCGGGGAGCTGTTTTTT. The J gene is TRBJ2-2, the V gene TRBV6-5; no clear D. CDR3 length: 13 residues. Germline CDR1 reads MNHEY; CDR2 reads SVGAGI. Trimming stripped 3 bases from V and 6 bases from J, with 8 bases between.

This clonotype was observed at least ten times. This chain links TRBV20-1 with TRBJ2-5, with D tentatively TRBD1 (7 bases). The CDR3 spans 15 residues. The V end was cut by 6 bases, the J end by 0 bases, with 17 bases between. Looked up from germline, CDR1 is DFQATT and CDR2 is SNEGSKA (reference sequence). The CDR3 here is CSARTGRGNQETQYF. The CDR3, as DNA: TGCAGTGCGCGGACAGGCCGGGGGAACCAAGAGACCCAGTACTTC.

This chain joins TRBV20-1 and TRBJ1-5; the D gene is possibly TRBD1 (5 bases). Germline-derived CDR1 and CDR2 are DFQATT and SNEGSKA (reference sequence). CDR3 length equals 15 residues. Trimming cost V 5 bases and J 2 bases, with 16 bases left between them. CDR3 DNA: TGCAGTGCTCAAAACCCGGCCAGGGGCAATCAGCCCCAGCATTTT. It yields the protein CSAQNPARGNQPQHF.

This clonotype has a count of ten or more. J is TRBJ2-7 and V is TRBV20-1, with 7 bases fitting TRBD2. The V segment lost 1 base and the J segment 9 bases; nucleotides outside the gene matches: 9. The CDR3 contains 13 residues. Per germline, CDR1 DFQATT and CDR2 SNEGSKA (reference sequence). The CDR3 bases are TGCAGTGCTAGAGCTCGTCGGGAGGAACTGCAGTACTTC. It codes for CSARARREELQYF.

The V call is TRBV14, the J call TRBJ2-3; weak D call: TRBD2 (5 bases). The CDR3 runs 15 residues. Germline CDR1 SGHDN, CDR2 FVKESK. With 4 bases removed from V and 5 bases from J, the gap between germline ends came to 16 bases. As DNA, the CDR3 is TGTGCCAGCAGCCCGCTGGAGGAGGAGGTAGATACGCAGTATTTT. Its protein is CASSPLEEEVDTQYF.

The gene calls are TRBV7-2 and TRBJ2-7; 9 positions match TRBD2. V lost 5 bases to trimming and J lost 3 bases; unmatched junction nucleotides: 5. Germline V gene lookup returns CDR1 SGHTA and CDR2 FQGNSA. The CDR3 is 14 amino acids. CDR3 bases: TGTGCCAGCAGCCCGACTAGCGGTCTCTACGAGCAGTACTTC. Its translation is CASSPTSGLYEQYF.

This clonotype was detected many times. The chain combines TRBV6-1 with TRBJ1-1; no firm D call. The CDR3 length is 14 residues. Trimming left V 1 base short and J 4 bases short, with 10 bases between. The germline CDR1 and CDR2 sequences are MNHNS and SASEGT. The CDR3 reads CASSEVGGITEAFF. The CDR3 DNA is TGTGCCAGCAGTGAAGTCGGAGGGATCACTGAAGCTTTCTTT.

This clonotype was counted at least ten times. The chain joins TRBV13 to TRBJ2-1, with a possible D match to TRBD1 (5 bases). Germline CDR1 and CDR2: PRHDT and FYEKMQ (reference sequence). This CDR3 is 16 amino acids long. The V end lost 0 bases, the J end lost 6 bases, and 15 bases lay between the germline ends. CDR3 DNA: TGTGCCAGCAGCTTAGGGGTACAGGCCGGCGGCAATGAGCAGTTCTTC. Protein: CASSLGVQAGGNEQFF.

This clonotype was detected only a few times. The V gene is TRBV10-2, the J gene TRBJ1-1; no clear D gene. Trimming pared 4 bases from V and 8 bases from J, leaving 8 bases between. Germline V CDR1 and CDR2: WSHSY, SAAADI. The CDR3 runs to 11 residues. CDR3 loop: CASSVAVEAFF. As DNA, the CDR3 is TGCGCCAGCAGTGTTGCCGTCGAAGCTTTCTTT.

CDR3: CAISDQDTGELFF. CDR3 DNA sequence: TGTGCCATCAGTGACCAGGACACCGGGGAGCTGTTTTTT. The chain joins TRBV10-3 to TRBJ2-2; no reliable D call. The CDR3 runs to 13 residues. V lost 3 bases to trimming and J lost 3 bases, with 5 bases between them. Germline CDR1 is ENHRY and CDR2 is SYGVKD.

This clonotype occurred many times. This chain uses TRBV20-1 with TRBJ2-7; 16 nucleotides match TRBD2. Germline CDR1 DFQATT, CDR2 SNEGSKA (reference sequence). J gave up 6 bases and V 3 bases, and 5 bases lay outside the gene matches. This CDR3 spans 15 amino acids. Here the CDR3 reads CSASRGLAGGFEQYF. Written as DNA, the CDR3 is TGCAGTGCTAGTAGGGGACTAGCGGGAGGGTTCGAGCAGTACTTC.

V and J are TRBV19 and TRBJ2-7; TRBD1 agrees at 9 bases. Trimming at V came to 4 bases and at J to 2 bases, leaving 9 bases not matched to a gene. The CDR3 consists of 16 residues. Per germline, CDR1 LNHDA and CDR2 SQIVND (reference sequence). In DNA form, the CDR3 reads TGTGCCAGTAGTACGCTGACAGGGGGGGGCACCTACGAGCAGTACTTC. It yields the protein CASSTLTGGGTYEQYF.